Given below is one T cell receptor (beta chain) in context. The method was immunoSEQ multiplex PCR; TCRdb's version includes in-frame clones alone and lacks a portion of them. The profile shows under 300,000 clones, over 75% of them singletons. This sample was taken from a study of blood T cell repertoires in COVID-19. The CDR3 has 18 amino acids. Germline values: CDR1 MNHNS, CDR2 SASEGT. After removal of 4 bases from V and 0 bases from J, the junction contained 15 bases not matched to a gene. J is TRBJ2-7 and V is TRBV6-1, with 7 bases fitting TRBD2. The sequenced sample was peripheral blood. The source of this sequence is a woman in her thirties or forties who had recovered from COVID-19. The CDR3 nucleotides read TGTGCCAGCAGTGTAGGTTATAGAGCGGGAAGTTACTCCTACGAGCAGTACTTC. It is translated as CASSVGYRAGSYSYEQYF.